This entry lists 26 T cell receptor beta chains sequenced from one sample in a study of graft-versus-host responses after intestinal transplantation. Using immunoSEQ multiplex PCR, the repertoire was profiled, and TCRdb retains in-frame clones only, with some absent. The sample has some 13,000 clones, around 88% seen once. The specimen was PBMCs, collected roughly 130 days after transplant. The source of these receptors is a human patient who received an intestinal transplant, so some T cells may come from the graft donor.

This clone has a handful of counts. V gene TRBV5-4 combines with J gene TRBJ2-1, with 7 bases identical to TRBD2. In germline, CDR1 is SGHNT, CDR2 YYREEE (reference sequence). The V gene end was trimmed by 1 base and the J gene end by 7 bases; junction bases not matched to a gene: 5. The CDR3 runs 14 residues. This CDR3 is CASSLMLAANEQFF. CDR3 bases: TGTGCCAGCAGCTTGATGCTAGCGGCGAATGAGCAGTTCTTC.

The chain recombines TRBV5-1 with TRBJ1-3; a possible D gene is TRBD1 (6 bases). The CDR3 length is 16 residues. Trimming shortened V by 0 bases and J by 0 bases, and 10 bases separated the two germline ends. Germline V gene lookup returns CDR1 SGHRS and CDR2 YFSETQ. The CDR3 DNA sequence: TGCGCCAGCAGCTTGGATCCGACAGGCTCTGGAAACACCATATATTTT. Its translation: CASSLDPTGSGNTIYF. The variable domain in full, with the rest retrieved from reference TRBV5-1 and TRBJ1-3, is KAGVTQTPRYLIKTRGQQVTLSCSPISGHRSVSWYQQTPGQGLQFLFEYFSETQRNKGNFPGRFSGRQFSNSRSEMNVSTLELGDSALYLCASSLDPTGSGNTIYFGEGSWLTVV.

The V gene is TRBV9, the J gene TRBJ2-2; tentative D call: TRBD2 (6 bases). Trimming stripped 0 bases from V and 7 bases from J, with 13 bases between. CDR3 length: 15 residues. CDR1 SGDLS and CDR2 YYNGEE come from the germline V gene. The CDR3 loop is CASSVERAGIGELFF. The CDR3 coding sequence is TGTGCCAGCAGCGTAGAGCGCGCGGGAATCGGGGAGCTGTTTTTT.

This clone was counted a single time. V gene TRBV6-1 combines with J gene TRBJ2-2; 10 nucleotides align to TRBD1. Losses at the gene ends were 8 bases for V and 3 bases for J; bases not matched to a gene: 0. The CDR3 is made up of 13 amino acids. Germline assignment: CDR1 MNHNS and CDR2 SASEGT. CDR3 nucleotides: TGTGCCAGCGGACAGGGGGACACCGGGGAGCTGTTTTTT. Protein product: CASGQGDTGELFF.

The rearrangement links TRBV19 to TRBJ2-3; 11 nucleotides match TRBD2. Germline CDR1 is LNHDA and CDR2 is SQIVND (reference sequence). Losses at the gene ends were 6 bases for V and 2 bases for J; bases not matched to a gene: 7. The CDR3 runs 16 residues. CDR3: CASRLAGGFLTDTQYF. The CDR3 region has the DNA TGTGCCAGTAGGCTAGCGGGAGGCTTTCTCACAGATACGCAGTATTTT.

In this sample, this clone turned up once. J is TRBJ2-5 and V is TRBV5-1, with a possible D match to TRBD2 (6 bases). CDR3 length: 14 residues. Deletions cut 4 bases from V and 2 bases from J, with 12 bases between. Per the germline V gene, CDR1 is SGHRS and CDR2 is YFSETQ. The CDR3 bases are TGCGCCAGCAGCCCGGAGGGTAGACAAGAGACCCAGTACTTC. This gives the protein CASSPEGRQETQYF.

This clone occurred a few times. The genes are TRBV27 and TRBJ1-1; D is unclear. The germline CDR1 and CDR2 sequences are MNHEY and SMNVEV (reference sequence). CDR3 size: 14 residues. The V end was cut by 3 bases, the J end by 9 bases, with 17 bases between. The CDR3 DNA is TGTGCCAGCAGTTTGAGGATCGGAGACGGGCAAGCTTTCTTT. It encodes CASSLRIGDGQAFF.

This chain connects TRBV4-3 to TRBJ1-4; weak D call: TRBD1 (5 bases). This CDR3 contains 16 residues. CDR1 LGHNA and CDR2 YSLEER come from the germline V gene. Trimming took 1 base from V and 0 from J, leaving 9 bases between them. The CDR3 DNA sequence: TGCGCCAGCAGCCAAGCCCGACAGCCAACTAATGAAAAACTGTTTTTT. It codes for CASSQARQPTNEKLFF.

This clone was seen more than once but under ten times. The genes are TRBV15 and TRBJ2-1, with D uncertain. The germline CDR1 and CDR2 sequences are LNHNV and YYDKDF (reference sequence). This CDR3 has 16 amino acids. Trimming removed 6 bases from V and 1 base from J, with 16 bases in between. The CDR3, as DNA: TGTGCCACCAGAGCCCGGAAGGCAGCTTCCTACAATGAGCAGTTCTTC. Amino acid sequence: CATRARKAASYNEQFF.

The chain joins TRBV11-2 to TRBJ2-5; 7 nucleotides match TRBD2. This CDR3 spans 13 amino acids. Per the germline V gene, CDR1 is SGHAT and CDR2 is FQNNGV. Germline trimming cut 5 bases from V and 5 bases from J; bases unmatched to any gene: 5. CDR3 nucleotide sequence: TGTGCCAGCAGCCGCGGACTAGTGGAGACCCAGTACTTC. Translated, it gives CASSRGLVETQYF.

This clone came up a few times. J is TRBJ2-7 and V is TRBV6-5, with 12 nucleotides matching TRBD2. CDR1 is MNHEY and CDR2 is SVGAGI in the germline V gene. The CDR3 is 15 residues long. Trimming removed 8 bases from V and 5 bases from J; junction bases left unmatched: 10. CDR3 DNA sequence: TGTGCCAGCGAGACTAGCGGGAGCTCTCCCCACGAGCAGTACTTC. This translates into CASETSGSSPHEQYF.

The V call is TRBV5-1, the J call TRBJ2-3; TRBD2 is a possible D gene (6 bases). Trimming pared 2 bases from V and 3 bases from J, leaving 13 bases between. Per germline, CDR1 SGHRS and CDR2 YFSETQ. The CDR3 has 15 residues. The DNA for the CDR3 is TGCGCCAGCAGCTTCGTGGGCGGAGGGACAGATACGCAGTATTTT. This sequence encodes CASSFVGGGTDTQYF.

This chain links TRBV7-8 with TRBJ2-7, with D hard to call. This CDR3 is 14 amino acids long. The germline gives CDR1 SGHVS, CDR2 FQNEAQ. Deletions cut 0 bases from V and 2 bases from J, with 8 bases between. The CDR3 region has the DNA TGTGCCAGCAGCTTAGCCGGACGGACCTACGAGCAGTACTTC. Translated: CASSLAGRTYEQYF.

CDR3 region: CATPPGPAYNEQFF. The CDR3 DNA sequence: TGTGCCACCCCTCCGGGACCAGCCTACAATGAGCAGTTCTTC. The chain employs TRBV2 and TRBJ2-1; D possibly uses TRBD1 or TRBD2 (5 bases each). The V and J ends lost 10 bases and 2 bases respectively, with 15 bases between them. This CDR3 is built from 14 residues. Germline V gene data show CDR1 as SNHLY and CDR2 as FYNNEI.

CDR3 DNA: TGTGCCAGCCGGTTATGGGGACGCTCCTATAATTCACCCCTCCACTTT. Translated: CASRLWGRSYNSPLHF. The rearrangement joins TRBV27 to TRBJ1-6; a possible D gene is TRBD1 (5 bases). Trimming cost V 8 bases and J 0 bases, with 14 bases left between them. This CDR3 contains 16 residues. Germline CDR1 is MNHEY and CDR2 is SMNVEV (reference sequence).

J is TRBJ2-1 and V is TRBV19, with D unclear. The length of the CDR3 is 15 residues. The V gene lost 6 bases and the J gene lost 4 bases, with 16 bases spanning the gap. CDR1 and CDR2 from the germline V gene are LNHDA and SQIVND (reference sequence). CDR3 DNA: TGTGCCAGTAGCCTTGGGATTCGGATTTACAATGAGCAGTTCTTC. It translates to CASSLGIRIYNEQFF.

The rearrangement uses TRBV2 and TRBJ2-7; 7 bases agree with TRBD1. The germline V gene encodes CDR1 SNHLY and CDR2 FYNNEI. V shed 3 bases and J 0 bases; nucleotides not matched to a gene: 8. This CDR3 spans 16 amino acids. The CDR3 here is CASSDPIRGRSYEQYF. CDR3 bases: TGTGCCAGCAGTGACCCAATAAGGGGGCGCTCCTACGAGCAGTACTTC.

The chain uses TRBV29-1 and TRBJ2-1, with a tentative D call TRBD2 (6 bases). The germline V gene has CDR1 SQVTM and CDR2 ANQGSEA. The length of the CDR3 is 14 residues. With 3 bases removed from V and 6 bases from J, the gap between germline ends came to 15 bases. Here the CDR3 DNA reads TGCAGCGTTGAGGGGGGTTCGGCCCGCAATGAGCAGTTCTTC. It translates to CSVEGGSARNEQFF.

The genes are TRBV4-3 and TRBJ2-7; tentatively, D is TRBD1 (6 bases). The V and J ends lost 1 base and 13 bases respectively, with 20 bases between them. Germline CDR1 is LGHNA and CDR2 is YSLEER. This CDR3 is built from 14 residues. CDR3 in DNA: TGCGCCAGCAGCCAAGGACAGGCAGGAGCTCTCCAATACTTC. It specifies CASSQGQAGALQYF.

The chain combines TRBV7-2 with TRBJ1-2; a weak D match, TRBD1 (6 bases). Trimming removed 0 bases at V and 4 bases at J, with 12 bases between. Germline CDR1 is SGHTA and CDR2 is FQGNSA. The CDR3 contains 15 residues. The CDR3 is CASSLAPGRGYGYTF. Here the CDR3 DNA reads TGTGCCAGCAGCTTAGCACCGGGCAGGGGCTATGGCTACACCTTC.

This clone has more than one count but fewer than ten. A far larger clone is just one base off, so this is likely a read error. Other DNA sequences within the sample encode an identical CDR3. V usage is TRBV6-4 and J usage is TRBJ2-7; 13 bases agree with TRBD2. CDR3 size: 16 residues. Per the germline V gene, CDR1 is MRHNA and CDR2 is SNTAGT. The CDR3 nucleotides read TGTGCGAGCAGTGCTGGGGGACTAGCGGGAACCTACGAGCAGTACTTC. It yields the protein CASSAGGLAGTYEQYF.

This clone has just a few counts. Other DNA sequences in this specimen translate into the identical CDR3. The chain employs TRBV7-9 and TRBJ1-4; D is perhaps TRBD1 (6 bases). The V and J ends lost 5 bases and 7 bases respectively, with 14 bases between them. This CDR3 region has 14 residues. Germline values: CDR1 SEHNR, CDR2 FQNEAQ (reference sequence). The CDR3 spells CASSTGGGGEKLFF. The CDR3 DNA sequence: TGTGCCAGCAGCACCGGGGGGGGCGGTGAAAAACTGTTTTTT.

The J gene is TRBJ2-3, the V gene TRBV11-2; weak D call: TRBD2 (5 bases). CDR3 length: 18 residues. The V gene lost 4 bases and the J gene lost 2 bases, with 22 bases spanning the gap. CDR1 and CDR2 from the germline V gene are SGHAT and FQNNGV. The CDR3 region is CASSSPSGLVAHTDTQYF. In DNA form, the CDR3 reads TGTGCCAGCAGCTCCCCCTCAGGACTCGTTGCTCACACAGATACGCAGTATTTT.

This chain uses TRBV27 with TRBJ2-6; D is undetermined. Germline assignment: CDR1 MNHEY and CDR2 SMNVEV (reference sequence). The CDR3 has 13 amino acids. Trimming took 3 bases from V and 1 from J, leaving 1 base between them. The CDR3 here is CASSFSGANVLTF. CDR3 coding DNA: TGTGCCAGCAGTTTTTCTGGGGCCAACGTCCTGACTTTC.

The chain combines TRBV6-1 with TRBJ2-1; D gene unclear. The length of the CDR3 is 17 residues. V gave up 2 bases and J gave up 0 bases, with 14 bases separating them. Germline V lookup: CDR1 MNHNS, CDR2 SASEGT. Here the CDR3 reads CASSEISSPVSYNEQFF. The CDR3, as DNA: TGTGCCAGCAGTGAAATCAGTTCCCCGGTCTCCTACAATGAGCAGTTCTTC.

V gene TRBV9 combines with J gene TRBJ2-2; 9 bases agree with TRBD1. J lost 3 bases, V lost 1 base, and 4 bases had no gene match. CDR1 is SGDLS, CDR2 YYNGEE, per germline. The CDR3 has 16 amino acids. The CDR3 is CASSVTGGADTGELFF. For the CDR3, the DNA is TGTGCCAGCAGCGTAACAGGGGGCGCGGACACCGGGGAGCTGTTTTTT.